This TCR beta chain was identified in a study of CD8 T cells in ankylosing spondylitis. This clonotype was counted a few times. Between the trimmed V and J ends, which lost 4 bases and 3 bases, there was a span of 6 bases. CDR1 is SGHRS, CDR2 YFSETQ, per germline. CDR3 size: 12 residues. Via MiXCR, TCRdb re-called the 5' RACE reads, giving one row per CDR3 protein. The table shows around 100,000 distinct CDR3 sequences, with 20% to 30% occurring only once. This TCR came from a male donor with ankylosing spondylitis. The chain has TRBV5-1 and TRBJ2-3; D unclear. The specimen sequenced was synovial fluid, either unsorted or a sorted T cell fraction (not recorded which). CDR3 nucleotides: TGCGCCAGCAGCGAAGAAACAGATACGCAGTATTTT. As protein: CASSEETDTQYF. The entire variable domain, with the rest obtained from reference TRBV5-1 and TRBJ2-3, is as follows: KAGVTQTPRYLIKTRGQQVTLSCSPISGHRSVSWYQQTPGQGLQFLFEYFSETQRNKGNFPGRFSGRQFSNSRSEMNVSTLELGDSALYLCASSEETDTQYFGPGTRLTVL.